These 17 T cell receptor beta chains came from one sample sequenced in a study of T-cell reconstitution after alpha-beta-depleted transplantation in children. Preparing the TCRbeta library involved the use of unique molecular identifiers. Using its own MiXCR run on the PCR reads, TCRdb lists one record per CDR3 protein. The sample contains hundreds of thousands of distinct CDR3 sequences, 15% to 20% of which appear only once. This sample comprised PBMCs, mostly from graft donor cells, obtained 360 days after TCRalphabeta/CD19-depleted stem cell transplant. The receptors were gathered from a male patient under 10 years old who had a stem cell transplant for acute lymphoblastic leukemia, so the T cells may come from the graft donor.

The chain has TRBV29-1 and TRBJ1-3, with D unclear. From germline, CDR1 is SQVTM and CDR2 ANQGSEA. CDR3 length equals 13 residues. V lost 0 bases, J lost 2 bases, and 5 bases lay in between. In DNA, the CDR3 is TGCAGCGTTGAAGACATAACTGGAAACACCATATATTTT. Translated: CSVEDITGNTIYF. The full variable domain, with the rest looked up from reference TRBV29-1 and TRBJ1-3, is SAVISQKPSRDICQRGTSLTIQCQVDSQVTMMFWYRQQPGQSLTLIATANQGSEATYESGFVIDKFPISRPNLTFSTLTVSNMSPEDSSIYLCSVEDITGNTIYFGEGSWLTVV.

The chain carries TRBV12-3 or TRBV12-4 and TRBJ2-2; 9 nucleotides line up with TRBD1. The J segment lost 2 bases and the V segment lost 1 base, leaving 2 bases of the junction unmatched. This CDR3 is 16 amino acids long. The CDR3 DNA reads as TGTGCCAGCAGTTTAGGACAGGGGGGCAACACCGGGGAGCTGTTTTTT. It yields the protein CASSLGQGGNTGELFF.

A few counts support this clonotype. The CDR3, as DNA: TGTGCCAGCTCACCGCCTTACAATGAGCAGTTCTTC. As protein: CASSPPYNEQFF. The V call is TRBV18, the J call TRBJ2-1; D gene ambiguous. V shed 3 bases and J shed 4 bases, with 4 bases lying between them. The germline V gene has CDR1 KGHSH and CDR2 LQKENI. The CDR3 sequence is 12 residues long.

This clonotype was seen at least ten times. The chain has TRBV28 and TRBJ1-2; maybe TRBD1 (5 bases). Between the trimmed V and J ends, which lost 4 bases and 8 bases, there was a span of 20 bases. Germline CDR1 is MDHEN and CDR2 is SYDVKM. The CDR3 extends over 15 amino acids. CDR3 sequence reads: CASSSAGARILGYTF. The CDR3 DNA follows: TGTGCCAGCAGTTCCGCCGGGGCCAGGATCCTGGGCTACACCTTC.

The chain links TRBV15 to TRBJ2-7; either TRBD1 or TRBD2 may fit D (5 bases each). The CDR3 extends over 15 amino acids. Per the germline V gene, CDR1 is LNHNV and CDR2 is YYDKDF (reference sequence). Trimming cost V 5 bases and J 4 bases, with 18 bases left between them. CDR3 DNA: TGTGCCACCAGCCTCCTTGGGGGTCCCCGATACGAGCAGTACTTC. As protein: CATSLLGGPRYEQYF.

V is TRBV5-1 and J is TRBJ1-1, with D maybe TRBD1 (6 bases). CDR3 length: 16 residues. V was cut by 0 bases and J by 0 bases, with 12 bases left in between. Germline lookup yields CDR1 SGHRS and CDR2 YFSETQ. CDR3 nucleotide sequence: TGCGCCAGCAGCTTGGTTACAGGGCGGGTGAACACTGAAGCTTTCTTT. Residues: CASSLVTGRVNTEAFF.

This chain uses TRBV15 with TRBJ2-1; D not certain. The CDR3 length is 13 residues. The germline CDR1 and CDR2 sequences are LNHNV and YYDKDF (reference sequence). Trimming shortened V by 5 bases and J by 11 bases, and 16 bases separated the two germline ends. CDR3 loop: CATSPASPNKQFF. CDR3 in DNA: TGTGCCACCAGCCCTGCCTCCCCAAACAAGCAGTTCTTC.

Only a few counts were recorded for this clonotype. The genes are TRBV5-1 and TRBJ2-1; D uncertain. The length of the CDR3 is 13 residues. V lost 4 bases, J lost 5 bases, and 10 bases lay in between. The germline gives CDR1 SGHRS, CDR2 YFSETQ. CDR3 region: CASSVGPNNEQFF. The CDR3 DNA is TGCGCCAGCAGCGTCGGGCCGAACAATGAGCAGTTCTTC. Full variable domain (remainder filled in from reference TRBV5-1 and TRBJ2-1): KAGVTQTPRYLIKTRGQQVTLSCSPISGHRSVSWYQQTPGQGLQFLFEYFSETQRNKGNFPGRFSGRQFSNSRSEMNVSTLELGDSALYLCASSVGPNNEQFFGPGTRLTVL.

The chain employs TRBV4-3 and TRBJ2-5; TRBD2 matches at 10 bases. The CDR3 extends over 17 amino acids. The trim removed 0 bases at V and 4 bases at J, leaving 8 bases unmatched. CDR1 LGHNA and CDR2 YSLEER come from the germline V gene. The CDR3 is CASSQDPSGRGGETQYF. As DNA, the CDR3 is TGCGCCAGCAGCCAAGATCCTAGCGGGAGAGGGGGAGAGACCCAGTACTTC.

The chain employs TRBV11-1 and TRBJ1-4; TRBD1 is a possible D gene (6 bases). The CDR3 covers 18 residues. The V end lost 5 bases, the J end lost 2 bases, and 21 bases lay between the germline ends. The germline CDR1 and CDR2 sequences are SGHAT and FQDESV (reference sequence). CDR3 sequence (DNA): TGTGCCAGCAGCGCGACAGGTTTGGTCAGTGCCACTAATGAAAAACTGTTTTTT. Its translation is CASSATGLVSATNEKLFF.

The sample holds many counts of this clonotype. The genes are TRBV15 and TRBJ2-5; TRBD1 agrees at 10 bases. CDR3 length equals 14 residues. Germline trimming cut 1 base from V and 4 bases from J; bases unmatched to any gene: 0. Germline CDR1 LNHNV, CDR2 YYDKDF (reference sequence). CDR3 sequence: CATSRGTGGETQYF. The CDR3 DNA reads as TGTGCCACCAGCAGAGGGACAGGGGGAGAGACCCAGTACTTC.

The rearrangement uses TRBV2 and TRBJ1-5, with 8 bases lining up with TRBD1. The trim removed 6 bases at V and 2 bases at J, leaving 3 bases unmatched. The CDR3 covers 14 residues. Germline V CDR1 and CDR2: SNHLY, FYNNEI. The CDR3 reads CASRTGVGNQPQHF. In DNA, the CDR3 is TGTGCCAGCAGGACAGGGGTCGGCAATCAGCCCCAGCATTTT.

This clonotype was seen only a few times. The rearrangement links TRBV6-2 or TRBV6-3 to TRBJ2-1; 10 positions match TRBD2. The ends lost 6 bases at V and 10 bases at J; junction bases unmatched: 3. The CDR3 consists of 12 residues. Germline V CDR1 and CDR2: MNHEY, SVGEGT. In DNA, the CDR3 is TGTGCCAGCAGGCAACTAGCGGGGGAGCAGTTCTTC. Translation: CASRQLAGEQFF.

This clonotype has a handful of counts. This rearrangement joins TRBV5-1 to TRBJ1-2; 8 nucleotides align to TRBD1. Per germline, CDR1 SGHRS and CDR2 YFSETQ. This CDR3 has 15 residues. The ends lost 0 bases at V and 0 bases at J; junction bases unmatched: 1. CDR3 region: CASSLAGQANYGYTF. The CDR3 coding sequence is TGCGCCAGCAGCTTGGCGGGACAGGCTAACTATGGCTACACCTTC.

This chain links TRBV28 with TRBJ2-2, with D unresolved. Between the trimmed V and J ends, which lost 5 bases and 3 bases, there was a span of 16 bases. The CDR3 totals 16 residues. In germline, CDR1 is MDHEN, CDR2 SYDVKM. The CDR3, as DNA: TGTGCCAGCAGTCATGCCGGGCCTCTATACACCGGGGAGCTGTTTTTT. Amino acid sequence: CASSHAGPLYTGELFF.

The chain recombines TRBV7-9 with TRBJ1-6, with D perhaps TRBD1 (5 bases). CDR1 is SEHNR and CDR2 is FQNEAQ in the germline V gene (reference sequence). V was trimmed by 4 bases and J by 7 bases, leaving 5 bases between them. There are 12 residues in the CDR3. The CDR3 protein is CASSSGNSPLHF. CDR3 nucleotide sequence: TGTGCCAGCAGCTCAGGGAATTCACCCCTCCACTTT.

This clonotype was picked up a small number of times. The chain employs TRBV6-2 or TRBV6-3 and TRBJ2-1; D assignment may be TRBD1 or TRBD2 (5 bases each). This CDR3 comprises 15 residues. CDR1 is MNHEY, CDR2 SVGEGT, per germline. Between the trimmed V and J ends, which lost 7 bases and 3 bases, there was a span of 16 bases. This CDR3 reads CASTYASGGYNEQFF. The CDR3 DNA is TGTGCCAGCACCTACGCCAGTGGGGGCTACAATGAGCAGTTCTTC.